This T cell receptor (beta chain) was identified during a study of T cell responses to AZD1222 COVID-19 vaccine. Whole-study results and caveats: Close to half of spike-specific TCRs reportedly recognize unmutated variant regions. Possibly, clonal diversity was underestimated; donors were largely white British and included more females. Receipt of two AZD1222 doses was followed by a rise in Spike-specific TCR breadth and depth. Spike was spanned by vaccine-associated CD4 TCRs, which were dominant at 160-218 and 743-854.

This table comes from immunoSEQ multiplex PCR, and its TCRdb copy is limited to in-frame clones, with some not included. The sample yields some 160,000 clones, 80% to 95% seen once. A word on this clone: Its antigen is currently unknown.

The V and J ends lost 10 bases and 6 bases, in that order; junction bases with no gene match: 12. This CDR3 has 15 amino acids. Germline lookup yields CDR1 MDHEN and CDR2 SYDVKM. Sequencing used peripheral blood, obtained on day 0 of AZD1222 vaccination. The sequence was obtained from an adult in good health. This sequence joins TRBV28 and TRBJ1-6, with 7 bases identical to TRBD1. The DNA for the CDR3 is TGTGCCACAAAGCCCCAGGGGGTCGTTAATTCACCCCTCCACTTT. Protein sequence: CATKPQGVVNSPLHF.